The 25 T cell receptor beta chains given below trace back to one sample, sequenced in a study of blood T cell repertoires in COVID-19. The method was immunoSEQ multiplex PCR; TCRdb's version includes in-frame clones alone and lacks a portion of them. The repertoire consists of fewer than 200,000 clones, with 82% occurring once and the leading ten covering around 7.8%. The sample comprised peripheral blood. Receptor source: an older woman with COVID-19, enrolled during active disease.

A word on this clone: A junction boundary mismatches the germline segment, possibly from a read error. This chain connects TRBV7-7 to TRBJ2-2; TRBD1 matches at 7 bases. Germline CDR1 is SSHAT and CDR2 is FNYEAQ (reference sequence). The CDR3 consists of 13 residues. The CDR3 reads CASSLDRHGELFF. The CDR3 nucleotides read TGTGCTAGCAGCCTGGACAGGCACGGGGAGCTGTTTTTT. Filled out from reference TRBV7-7 and TRBJ2-2, the complete variable domain reads GAGVSQSPRYKVTKRGQDVTLRCDPISSHATLYWYQQALGQGPEFLTYFNYEAQPDKSGLPSDRFSAERPEGSISTLTIQRTEQRDSAMYRCASSLDRHGELFFGEGSRLTVL.

CDR3 in amino acids: CSVRPNRDIPAGYTF. The CDR3 nucleotides are TGCAGCGTGCGTCCCAACAGGGATATTCCGGCCGGCTACACCTTC. V is TRBV29-1 and J is TRBJ1-2; a weak D match, TRBD1 (6 bases). The CDR3 extends over 15 amino acids. Deletions cut 6 bases from V and 8 bases from J, with 25 bases between. Germline V gene lookup returns CDR1 SQVTM and CDR2 ANQGSEA.

The chain employs TRBV5-8 and TRBJ1-2; TRBD1 matches at 8 bases. CDR3 length equals 14 residues. V was pared by 5 bases and J by 8 bases, with 11 bases of the junction left unmatched. CDR1 is SGHTS, CDR2 YDEGEE, per germline. This CDR3 reads CASRHRGTYEGYTF. For the CDR3, the DNA is TGTGCCAGCAGACACAGGGGGACATATGAGGGCTACACCTTC.

The chain combines TRBV7-9 with TRBJ2-7, with a tentative D call TRBD2 (6 bases). The CDR3 spans 15 residues. Germline V CDR1 and CDR2: SEHNR, FQNEAQ (reference sequence). The V end lost 1 base, the J end lost 4 bases, and 14 bases lay between the germline ends. The CDR3 loop is CASSLGLVALYEQYF. The CDR3 nucleotides are TGTGCCAGCAGCTTAGGACTAGTGGCGCTGTACGAGCAGTACTTC.

This clone was picked up one time. This chain links TRBV5-1 with TRBJ2-1; D remains unclear. The ends were cut back, 4 bases at V and 4 bases at J, with 9 bases in the middle. The CDR3 spans 13 residues. Germline-derived CDR1 and CDR2 are SGHRS and YFSETQ. The CDR3 sequence is CASSADGYNEQFF. The CDR3 region has the DNA TGCGCCAGCAGCGCAGACGGGTACAATGAGCAGTTCTTC.

This clone was observed a single time. The chain uses TRBV5-5 and TRBJ2-1, with a possible D match to TRBD2 (5 bases). In germline, CDR1 is SGHKS, CDR2 YYEKEE (reference sequence). CDR3 length: 15 residues. V lost 6 bases and J lost 8, with 21 bases in between. The CDR3 nucleotides are TGTGCCAGCACCCCCCTAGGGTTGCCCGGGGATGAGCAGTTCTTC. It encodes CASTPLGLPGDEQFF.

This sequence joins TRBV7-9 and TRBJ2-1, with a tentative D call TRBD1 (6 bases). This CDR3 contains 15 residues. Germline assignment: CDR1 SEHNR and CDR2 FQNEAQ (reference sequence). V lost 5 bases, J lost 1 base, and 12 bases lay in between. CDR3 sequence (DNA): TGTGCCAGCAGCCCACAGGGTATGTCCTACAATGAGCAGTTCTTC. This codes for CASSPQGMSYNEQFF.

The V gene is TRBV5-1, the J gene TRBJ1-6, with D hard to call. Germline V lookup: CDR1 SGHRS, CDR2 YFSETQ. The length of the CDR3 is 15 residues. The V gene lost 4 bases and the J gene lost 5 bases, with 13 bases spanning the gap. Here the CDR3 reads CASSLSGGNNSPLHF. CDR3 sequence (DNA): TGCGCCAGCAGCCTTAGTGGAGGCAATAATTCACCCCTCCACTTT. Variable domain in full (rest from reference TRBV5-1 and TRBJ1-6): KAGVTQTPRYLIKTRGQQVTLSCSPISGHRSVSWYQQTPGQGLQFLFEYFSETQRNKGNFPGRFSGRQFSNSRSEMNVSTLELGDSALYLCASSLSGGNNSPLHFGNGTRLTVT.

The chain recombines TRBV2 with TRBJ1-4, with 7 bases fitting TRBD1. J gave up 7 bases and V 5 bases, and 7 bases lay outside the gene matches. The CDR3 length is 14 residues. Germline lookup yields CDR1 SNHLY and CDR2 FYNNEI. CDR3 nucleotide sequence: TGTGCCAGCAGTAGACAGGGAGTCGCTGAAAAACTGTTTTTT. Protein: CASSRQGVAEKLFF.

The count of this clone is one. This chain uses TRBV3-1 (or the pseudogene TRBV3-2) with TRBJ2-1, with 8 bases aligning to TRBD2. The CDR3 length is 15 residues. V trimming: 1 base; J trimming: 9 bases; junction bases outside the gene matches: 8. Germline V gene sequence: CDR1 LGHDT, CDR2 YNNKEL (reference sequence). The CDR3, as DNA: TGTGCCAGCAGCCAAGTGAGCGGGAGTTGGGGTGAGCAGTTCTTC. Translation: CASSQVSGSWGEQFF.

The chain couples TRBV29-1 to TRBJ1-2, with D hard to call. From germline, CDR1 is SQVTM and CDR2 ANQGSEA. Trimming cost V 6 bases and J 8 bases, with 16 bases left between them. The CDR3 has 12 amino acids. The CDR3 region has the DNA TGCAGCGTGCTCCGGGGATTAGAGGGCTACACCTTC. It encodes CSVLRGLEGYTF.

CDR3 sequence (DNA): TGTGCCAGTAGGCCTGACAGGACGGATAATTCACCCCTCCACTTT. Amino acid sequence: CASRPDRTDNSPLHF. The chain carries TRBV19 and TRBJ1-6, with a weak D call TRBD1 (6 bases). The CDR3 contains 15 residues. Germline V gene data show CDR1 as LNHDA and CDR2 as SQIVND (reference sequence). Trimming removed 6 bases at V and 5 bases at J, with 14 bases between.

This clone was detected once. The chain has TRBV7-9 and TRBJ1-6; D is unresolved. Germline V gene data show CDR1 as SEHNR and CDR2 as FQNEAQ (reference sequence). V lost 5 bases and J 0 bases, leaving 11 bases between the germline ends. The CDR3 runs to 16 residues. DNA of the CDR3: TGTGCCAGCAGCCCCCTACTCGGCTCCTATAATTCACCCCTCCACTTT. Protein: CASSPLLGSYNSPLHF.

The rearrangement joins TRBV5-1 to TRBJ1-3; TRBD1 aligns across 7 bases. J gave up 1 base and V 4 bases, and 8 bases lay outside the gene matches. The germline V gene encodes CDR1 SGHRS and CDR2 YFSETQ. This CDR3 is built from 16 residues. The DNA of the CDR3 is TGCGCCAGCAGCCGGGGTCCAGGGGGATCTGGAAACACCATATATTTT. Residues: CASSRGPGGSGNTIYF.

The genes are TRBV15 and TRBJ2-6; the match to TRBD1 covers 11 bases. The CDR3 loop spans 19 amino acids. Unmatched junction bases numbered 13, after V lost 9 bases and J lost 0 bases. Germline V gene data show CDR1 as LNHNV and CDR2 as YYDKDF (reference sequence). The CDR3 bases are TGTGCCACGCAACCCCTCGGGACAGGGGGTAACTCTGGGGCCAACGTCCTGACTTTC. This codes for CATQPLGTGGNSGANVLTF.

This clone was picked up one time. The chain is built from TRBV6-2 or TRBV6-3 and TRBJ2-1; 7 bases fit TRBD1. With 4 bases clipped from V and 3 bases from J, the junction kept 9 bases outside the gene matches. The CDR3 consists of 16 residues. CDR1 and CDR2 (germline): MNHEY, SVGEGT. CDR3 nucleotides: TGTGCCAGCAGTTTGGTAGTCGGACAGGACTACAATGAGCAGTTCTTC. Amino acid sequence: CASSLVVGQDYNEQFF.

This chain joins TRBV28 and TRBJ1-6; 10 bases line up with TRBD1. Per the germline V gene, CDR1 is MDHEN and CDR2 is SYDVKM. V lost 2 bases, J lost 15 bases, and 10 bases stayed unmatched. The CDR3 covers 15 residues. In nucleotides, the CDR3 is TGTGCCAGCAGTTTAGCAAGGACAGGGGGTTTTCTCCTCCACTTT. This translates into CASSLARTGGFLLHF.

The chain links TRBV9 to TRBJ2-1; D is perhaps TRBD1 (6 bases). The V and J ends lost 1 base and 1 base respectively, with 18 bases between them. Germline assignment: CDR1 SGDLS and CDR2 YYNGEE. This CDR3 has 18 residues. CDR3 bases: TGTGCCAGCAGCGTATCCCCCACAGGGTGGAGTTCCTACAATGAGCAGTTCTTC. Translation: CASSVSPTGWSSYNEQFF.

CDR3 amino acids: CASSLVFGILRSETQYF. The CDR3 DNA reads TGTGCCAGCAGCTTAGTATTCGGGATCCTGAGGTCAGAGACCCAGTACTTC. V gene TRBV7-9 combines with J gene TRBJ2-5; weak D call: TRBD2 (5 bases). V shed 1 base and J shed 4 bases, with 19 bases lying between them. Germline CDR1 is SEHNR and CDR2 is FQNEAQ (reference sequence). There are 17 residues in the CDR3.

This clone is a singleton in its sample. V is TRBV7-9 and J is TRBJ2-1; TRBD1 aligns across 10 bases. Germline loops: CDR1 SEHNR, CDR2 FQNEAQ (reference sequence). The CDR3 extends over 15 amino acids. Trimming removed 4 bases from V and 7 bases from J; junction bases left unmatched: 7. In DNA, the CDR3 is TGTGCCAGCAGCTCGGACAGGGGGTTTGGGAATGAGCAGTTCTTC. It translates to CASSSDRGFGNEQFF.

J is TRBJ2-2 and V is TRBV5-8; TRBD1 agrees at 9 bases. Trimming cost V 2 bases and J 6 bases; bases outside gene matches: 5. This CDR3 contains 15 residues. CDR1 is SGHTS and CDR2 is YDEGEE in the germline V gene. Here the CDR3 reads CASSFGDRVSGELFF. The CDR3 nucleotides read TGTGCCAGCAGCTTTGGGGACAGGGTATCCGGGGAGCTGTTTTTT.

This clone was counted a single time. The chain combines TRBV7-3 with TRBJ2-2; D is possibly TRBD2 (6 bases). Germline V gene lookup returns CDR1 SGHTA and CDR2 FQGTGA. CDR3 length equals 16 residues. Trimming took off 2 bases at V and 4 bases at J, with 14 bases between the two ends. CDR3 sequence (DNA): TGTGCCAGCAGCTTACATTCCGGGAGCGGCACCGGGGAGCTGTTTTTT. Translation gives CASSLHSGSGTGELFF.

The CDR3 sequence: CASSPAGGPHEQYF. The CDR3 DNA is TGTGCCAGCAGCCCAGCGGGAGGGCCTCACGAGCAGTACTTC. This rearrangement joins TRBV3-1 (or the pseudogene TRBV3-2) to TRBJ2-7; 10 bases line up with TRBD2. The CDR3 consists of 14 residues. The trim removed 4 bases at V and 5 bases at J, leaving 5 bases unmatched. Germline V lookup: CDR1 LGHDT, CDR2 YNNKEL (reference sequence).

The rearrangement links TRBV6-5 to TRBJ2-1, with 10 bases aligning to TRBD2. There are 15 residues in the CDR3. Per the germline V gene, CDR1 is MNHEY and CDR2 is SVGAGI. V trimming: 6 bases; J trimming: 0 bases; junction bases outside the gene matches: 2. This chain's CDR3 is CASRPSGGSYNEQFF. The CDR3 DNA reads as TGTGCCAGCAGGCCTAGCGGGGGCTCCTACAATGAGCAGTTCTTC.

This chain links TRBV14 with TRBJ2-3; D gene unclear. This CDR3 spans 15 amino acids. Germline CDR1 is SGHDN and CDR2 is FVKESK. The V end was cut by 3 bases, the J end by 1 base, with 11 bases between. The CDR3 protein is CASSHFLLGTDTQYF. CDR3 bases: TGTGCCAGCAGCCATTTCCTCCTCGGCACAGATACGCAGTATTTT. Looking up the rest from reference TRBV14 and TRBJ2-3 gives the full variable domain: EAGVTQFPSHSVIEKGQTVTLRCDPISGHDNLYWYRRVMGKEIKFLLHFVKESKQDESGMPNNRFLAERTGGTYSTLKVQPAELEDSGVYFCASSHFLLGTDTQYFGPGTRLTVL.